The 10 T cell receptor beta chains in this list originate from one sample, sequenced in a study of T cells in Graves' hyperthyroidism and ophthalmopathy. The source material, RNA transcripts, was used to amplify TCR beta CDR3 regions. The TCR CDR3 was amplified in a first-round RT-PCR using the HTBI primer set. One entry per CDR3 protein, called by TCRdb with MiXCR from the multiplex PCR reads. The data contain about 600,000 distinct CDR3 sequences, about a sixth of them singletons. Sample: blood. These receptors came from a middle-aged woman with Graves' ophthalmopathy.

A remark on this clonotype: The conserved closing phenylalanine or tryptophan is absent in this CDR3, likely reflecting a read error. V and J are TRBV25-1 and TRBJ1-1; the D gene is possibly TRBD1 (5 bases). Germline CDR1 and CDR2: MGHDK and SYGVNS. V lost 2 bases and J lost 9, with 19 bases in between. The CDR3 runs 15 residues. Written as DNA, the CDR3 is TGTGCCAGCAGTGAAGGTGTGGGCAGGGTTTTTAAAGCTTTCCTT. Its protein product is CASSEGVGRVFKAFL.

The V and J genes are TRBV5-4 and TRBJ1-3; D gene ambiguous. The germline V gene encodes CDR1 SGHNT and CDR2 YYREEE (reference sequence). CDR3 size: 14 residues. V gave up 4 bases and J gave up 1 base, with 9 bases separating them. The CDR3: CASSPGFSGNTIYF. CDR3 in DNA: TGTGCCAGCAGCCCCGGTTTTTCTGGAAACACCATATATTTT.

There are many counts of this clonotype. The chain recombines TRBV28 with TRBJ1-5, with a tentative D call TRBD1 (5 bases). The V gene's germline CDR1 is MDHEN and CDR2 SYDVKM. The CDR3 is 14 residues long. Trimming took 2 bases from V and 7 from J, leaving 12 bases between them. The DNA of the CDR3 is TGTGCCAGCAGTTTAGGCTTAGGGACCCAGCCCCAGCATTTT. Encoded protein: CASSLGLGTQPQHF.

This clonotype has a count of ten or more. The chain joins TRBV7-3 to TRBJ2-1; possibly TRBD1 or TRBD2 for D (6 bases each). The germline CDR1 and CDR2 sequences are SGHTA and FQGTGA. This CDR3 contains 16 residues. With 5 bases removed from V and 12 bases from J, the gap between germline ends came to 26 bases. The CDR3, as DNA: TGTGCCAGCAGCCACGGGGGCGGGGCCCCGTTCCGAGGGCAGTTCTTC. Its protein is CASSHGGGAPFRGQFF.

This sequence joins TRBV11-3 and TRBJ2-5; no clear D gene. This CDR3 has 15 residues. Germline CDR1 is SGHNT and CDR2 is YENEEA. V was pared by 2 bases and J by 3 bases, with 13 bases between. In DNA, the CDR3 is TGTGCCAGCAGCTTATCTTCGTCTAACGAAGAGACCCAGTACTTC. Residues: CASSLSSSNEETQYF.

V usage is TRBV29-1 and J usage is TRBJ1-1; unclear D gene. Germline CDR1 SQVTM, CDR2 ANQGSEA. Deletions cut 4 bases from V and 1 base from J, with 7 bases between. CDR3 size: 12 residues. The CDR3 DNA is TGCAGCGTTGTAGGTTGGAACACTGAAGCTTTCTTT. It translates to CSVVGWNTEAFF.

This clonotype was recorded a few times. The V gene is TRBV12-3 or TRBV12-4, the J gene TRBJ2-3, with D perhaps TRBD1 or TRBD2 (6 bases each). V lost 7 bases and J lost 2, with 16 bases in between. This CDR3 comprises 15 residues. In DNA, the CDR3 is TGTGCCAGCACGTTAACACGGGGGCTCACAGATACGCAGTATTTT. This codes for CASTLTRGLTDTQYF.

The chain is built from TRBV10-2 and TRBJ1-2; D may be TRBD1 (5 bases). CDR3 length: 12 amino acids. CDR1 is WSHSY, CDR2 SAAADI, per germline. V was clipped by 5 bases and J by 8 bases, with 12 bases between them. This CDR3 is CASSSDTYGYTF. DNA of the CDR3: TGCGCCAGCAGTTCGGACACCTACGGCTACACCTTC.

This clonotype was seen at least ten times. The chain recombines TRBV12-3 or TRBV12-4 with TRBJ2-7; tentatively, D is TRBD1 or TRBD2 (6 bases each). The CDR3 runs 15 residues. V was clipped by 2 bases and J by 3 bases, with 14 bases between them. Written as DNA, the CDR3 is TGTGCCAGCAGTTTATCGGGGGCCCCTAACTACGAGCAGTACTTC. Translation gives CASSLSGAPNYEQYF.

Regarding this clonotype: This may be a read error, as it is one base from a much larger clone. This rearrangement joins TRBV18 to TRBJ2-1, with a possible D match to TRBD1 (5 bases). This CDR3 is 14 amino acids long. Germline V gene lookup returns CDR1 KGHSH and CDR2 LQKENI. The CDR3 spells CVSSPRSRENEQFF. The CDR3 nucleotides are TGTGTCAGCTCACCAAGGAGCAGGGAAAATGAGCAGTTCTTC. Variable domain in full (rest from reference TRBV18 and TRBJ2-1): NAGVMQNPRHLVRRRGQEARLRCSPMKGHSHVYWYRQLPEEGLKFMVYLQKENIIDESGMPKERFSAEFPKEGPSILRIQQVVRGDSAAYFCVSSPRSRENEQFFGPGTRLTVL.